This record looks at one T cell receptor beta chain sequence and its context. Its antigen is not identified. The protocol was immunoSEQ multiplex PCR, while the TCRdb copy is restricted to in-frame clones and leaves out a portion. The table includes about 100,000 clones, about 85% detected once. These data are taken from a study of cytomegalovirus exposure and HLA in healthy donors. The donors were part of the 120-subject validation cohort, which stood apart from the roughly 640-subject first cohort. Study-level findings and limits: Investigators reported under 200 TCR beta chains as tied to cytomegalovirus. A subsequent analysis found that TCR clusters from the first cohort also tended to co-occur in the 130 or so validation repertoires, with about 94% of cluster scores above 0.

The TCR originated in a young woman in good health and CMV-seronegative. The sample comprised PBMCs.

The CDR3 here is CASSLVGAGTGLPEQYF. CDR3 DNA: TGCGCCAGCAGCTTGGTCGGGGCCGGGACAGGGCTTCCCGAGCAGTACTTC. V and J are TRBV5-1 and TRBJ2-7; 9 bases are a match to TRBD1. In germline, CDR1 is SGHRS, CDR2 YFSETQ. J was trimmed by 6 bases and V by 0 bases; bases with no gene match: 13. This CDR3 spans 17 amino acids.